This entry features one TCR beta chain sequence. This entry belongs to a study of blood T cell repertoires in COVID-19. On the study more broadly: Material from acute and convalescent COVID-19 was sourced from the United States, Italy and Spain. The analysed material was cDNA or gDNA that came from T cells, B-cell-depleted T cells, or PBMCs.

Original handling: Amplification of reference gene primers provided the estimated nucleated cell counts. Method: immunoSEQ multiplex PCR; TCRdb's copy keeps in-frame clones and lacks some. D and trimming come from the DNA, and the V and J calls and clone size come from that table. The table has under 35,000 clones, around nine tenths seen once. Sequenced material: peripheral blood. This TCR was sampled from a human donor with active COVID-19. The donor label of this sample is uncertain.

CDR3 DNA: TGTGCCACGCAACCTTACAGGGGCAATCAGCCCCAGCATTTT. Its translation is CATQPYRGNQPQHF. V is TRBV6-5 and J is TRBJ1-5; TRBD1 might be the D (6 bases). Germline assignment: CDR1 MNHEY and CDR2 SVGAGI. Trimming stripped 10 bases from V and 2 bases from J, with 15 bases between. The CDR3 is made up of 14 amino acids.